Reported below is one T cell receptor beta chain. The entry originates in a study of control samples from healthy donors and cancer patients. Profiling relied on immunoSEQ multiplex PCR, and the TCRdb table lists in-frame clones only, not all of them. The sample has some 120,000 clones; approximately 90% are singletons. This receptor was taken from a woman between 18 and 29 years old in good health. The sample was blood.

In nucleotides, the CDR3 is TGTGCCAGCAGCTTTCTAGGACAACCTAATGAAAAACTGTTTTTT. This codes for CASSFLGQPNEKLFF. The gene calls are TRBV5-8 and TRBJ1-4; a possible D gene is TRBD1 (5 bases). Trimming removed 2 bases from V and 3 bases from J, with 11 bases in between. The length of the CDR3 is 15 residues. Germline lookup yields CDR1 SGHTS and CDR2 YDEGEE.